This is a list of T cell receptor beta chains from one sample in a study of metastatic and nonmetastatic thyroid tumors. TCRdb re-called the PCR reads with MiXCR. The table lists just over 20,000 clones, 12% of them singletons. Source material: blood. These receptors originate from a male donor with papillary thyroid cancer or a benign thyroid nodule (not recorded which). Some clones in this sample may be carry-over from other donors' samples. The CDR3 runs from the conserved cysteine through the conserved F or W. D genes are given only for firm matches. The size field is filled for only some rows; it gives once, few, many or a size class.

TRBV24-1	TRBJ2-3	-	many	CATSNPTDTQYF	TGTGCCACGTCCAACCCCACAGATACGCAGTATTTT
TRBV15	TRBJ2-6	-	many	CATSRGKGYSGANVLTF	TGTGCCACCAGTCGAGGAAAGGGATACTCTGGGGCCAACGTCCTGACTTTC
TRBV19	TRBJ1-2	-	few	CASSITGHWGYTF	TGTGCCAGTAGTATCACCGGGCATTGGGGCTACACCTTC
TRBV27	TRBJ2-1	-	medium-sized	CASSLTPIGGGKQFF	TGTGCCAGCAGTTTAACCCCAATCGGGGGCGGGAAGCAGTTCTTC
TRBV28	TRBJ1-3	-	many	CGSRGNTIYF	TGTGGTTCGAGAGGAAACACCATATATTTT
TRBV14	TRBJ2-1	-	many	CASSSLGSYNEQFF	TGTGCCAGTTCTAGCTTGGGGTCCTACAATGAGCAGTTCTTC
TRBV9	TRBJ2-7	-	-	CASSVEGYPYEQYF	TGTGCCAGCAGCGTAGAAGGGTACCCCTACGAGCAGTACTTC
TRBV6-2/TRBV6-3	TRBJ1-5	-	medium-sized	CASSYSIWLRFNQELHF	TGTGCCAGCAGTTACTCGATTTGGTTAAGGTTCAATCAGGAGCTACATTTT
TRBV6-6	TRBJ2-6	-	-	CASSYSMGVVAGGSNVLTF	TGTGCCAGCAGTTACTCAATGGGCGTTGTGGCAGGGGGGTCCAACGTCCTGACTTTC
TRBV28	TRBJ2-7	TRBD2	many	CATRLAGAYEQYF	TGTGCCACAAGACTAGCGGGAGCCTACGAGCAGTACTTC
TRBV19	TRBJ1-1	-	many	CASSPERVQNTEAFF	TGTGCCAGTAGTCCGGAGAGGGTCCAGAACACTGAAGCTTTCTTT
TRBV20-1	TRBJ2-7	TRBD2	medium-sized	CSAREVGGRYNEQYF	TGCAGTGCTAGAGAAGTTGGCGGGAGGTACAACGAGCAGTACTTC
TRBV3-1	TRBJ1-6	-	medium-sized	CASSLAGKDSPLHF	TGTGCCAGCAGCCTGGCAGGGAAAGATTCACCCCTCCACTTT
TRBV12-5	TRBJ2-2	TRBD2	medium-sized	CASGNPGLAGYTGELFF	TGTGCTAGTGGCAATCCGGGACTAGCGGGGTACACCGGGGAGCTGTTTTTT
TRBV11-2	TRBJ2-2	-	-	CASSLTVGTQNTGELFF	TGTGCCAGCAGCTTAACAGTCGGGACGCAGAACACCGGGGAGCTGTTTTTT
TRBV28	TRBJ2-1	TRBD2	medium-sized	CAIRLAGNNEQFF	TGTGCCATCCGACTAGCGGGGAACAATGAGCAGTTCTTC
TRBV7-2	TRBJ2-1	-	many	CASSFLDYPSYNEQFF	TGTGCCAGCAGCTTCCTTGACTACCCCTCCTACAATGAGCAGTTCTTC
TRBV19	TRBJ2-7	-	many	CASSIGVEQYF	TGTGCCAGTAGTATCGGGGTAGAGCAGTACTTC
TRBV6-2/TRBV6-3	TRBJ2-2	TRBD1	many	CASSRTAGTGEAGELFF	TGTGCCAGCAGTAGAACCGCCGGGACAGGGGAGGCCGGGGAGCTGTTTTTT
TRBV5-1	TRBJ2-6	-	many	CASSLVITGANVLTF	TGCGCCAGCAGCTTGGTCATTACTGGGGCCAACGTCCTGACTTTC
TRBV20-1	TRBJ2-2	-	-	CSAPKTVADTGELFF	TGCAGTGCACCTAAGACGGTGGCGGACACCGGGGAGCTGTTTTTT
TRBV19	TRBJ2-1	-	many	CASSTHSGSYNEQFF	TGTGCCAGTAGTACCCACTCAGGCTCCTACAATGAGCAGTTCTTC